This TCR beta chain was documented in a study of OX40 agonist ivuxolimab in advanced cancers. Produced via immunoSEQ multiplex PCR; TCRdb's table is partial and in-frame only. Of about 30,000 clones listed, 74% are singletons. V dropped 5 bases and J dropped 2 bases, with 16 bases sitting between them. This CDR3 region has 16 residues. CDR1 is SGHVS, CDR2 FQNEAQ, per germline. The clonotype comes from an adult with an advanced solid tumor such as melanoma, head and neck, liver or kidney cancer. The sequencing here drew on CD4+ or CD8+ T cells sorted from blood, taken in a trial of the OX40 agonist ivuxolimab. The chain is built from TRBV7-8 and TRBJ1-3; D gene unclear. This chain's CDR3 is CASSPMGVKTGNTIYF. CDR3 bases: TGTGCCAGCAGCCCCATGGGAGTAAAAACTGGAAACACCATATATTTT. The full variable domain, in which reference TRBV7-8 and TRBJ1-3 provide the parts outside the CDR3, is GAGVSQSPRYKVAKRGQDVALRCDPISGHVSLFWYQQALGQGPEFLTYFQNEAQLDKSGLPSDRFFAERPEGSVSTLKIQRTQQEDSAVYLCASSPMGVKTGNTIYFGEGSWLTVV.